The 27 T cell receptor beta chains presented below share a single source sample, sequenced in a study of blood T cell repertoires in COVID-19. The table came from immunoSEQ multiplex PCR; TCRdb's copy has only in-frame clones and leaves some out. The sample shows roughly 300,000 clones, approximately 89% of them seen only once. Material: peripheral blood. The receptors come from a woman between 50 and 59 years old who had recovered from COVID-19.

The J gene is TRBJ2-7, the V gene TRBV7-2, with D possibly matching TRBD1 (6 bases). Germline CDR1 and CDR2: SGHTA and FQGNSA. This CDR3 spans 16 amino acids. Trimming removed 5 bases at V and 5 bases at J, with 22 bases between. CDR3 residues: CASSLDSGVRVDEQYF. The CDR3, as DNA: TGTGCCAGCAGCCTCGATTCAGGGGTACGGGTAGACGAGCAGTACTTC. The whole variable domain, filled in from reference TRBV7-2 and TRBJ2-7, reads GAGVSQSPSNKVTEKGKDVELRCDPISGHTALYWYRQSLGQGLEFLIYFQGNSAPDKSGLPSDRFSAERTGGSVSTLTIQRTQQEDSAVYLCASSLDSGVRVDEQYFGPGTRLTVT.

The genes are TRBV28 and TRBJ1-1, with 9 bases identical to TRBD1. Trimming removed 5 bases from V and 4 bases from J; junction bases left unmatched: 11. CDR1 and CDR2 from the germline V gene are MDHEN and SYDVKM. This CDR3 comprises 16 residues. CDR3 DNA sequence: TGTGCCAGCAGTCCAAGGGACAGGGACTGGAGCACTGAAGCTTTCTTT. It is translated as CASSPRDRDWSTEAFF.

CDR3 loop: CASNLLSRSPLHF. CDR3 bases: TGTGCCAGCAACCTCCTGTCCAGATCACCCCTCCACTTT. This chain joins TRBV28 and TRBJ1-6; D unresolved. The CDR3 is made up of 13 amino acids. The V end lost 7 bases, the J end lost 10 bases, and 14 bases lay between the germline ends. Per germline, CDR1 MDHEN and CDR2 SYDVKM.

The rearrangement links TRBV2 to TRBJ1-5, with TRBD1 as a possible D gene (5 bases). CDR1 is SNHLY and CDR2 is FYNNEI in the germline V gene. V was trimmed by 1 base and J by 7 bases, leaving 11 bases between them. This CDR3 contains 14 residues. The CDR3 loop reads CASSEVRQGQPQHF. CDR3 sequence (DNA): TGTGCCAGCAGTGAAGTCCGGCAGGGCCAGCCCCAGCATTTT.

CDR3 sequence (DNA): TGTGCCAGCAGCTTCGAGACAGGGGGCGAAGAGACCCAGTACTTC. Translating gives CASSFETGGEETQYF. The genes are TRBV7-2 and TRBJ2-5; 10 bases are a match to TRBD1. The CDR3 covers 15 residues. The V gene's germline CDR1 is SGHTA and CDR2 FQGNSA. With 3 bases clipped from V and 3 bases from J, the junction kept 4 bases outside the gene matches.

The V call is TRBV24-1, the J call TRBJ2-1, with D hard to call. Between the trimmed V and J ends, which lost 5 bases and 3 bases, there was a span of 10 bases. The CDR3 sequence is 14 residues long. Germline CDR1 is KGHDR and CDR2 is SFDVKD. The CDR3 here is CATSGEQYYNEQFF. CDR3 DNA: TGTGCCACCAGTGGAGAACAGTACTACAATGAGCAGTTCTTC.

The chain employs TRBV9 and TRBJ2-2, with a possible D match to TRBD2 (7 bases). Germline CDR1 reads SGDLS; CDR2 reads YYNGEE. CDR3 length equals 17 residues. Trimming took off 4 bases at V and 5 bases at J, with 21 bases between the two ends. The CDR3 loop is CASSRGSGTSRTGELFF. CDR3 bases: TGTGCCAGCAGCCGGGGGAGCGGGACATCCCGAACCGGGGAGCTGTTTTTT.

This sequence joins TRBV7-8 and TRBJ1-4, with no clear D. CDR3 size: 13 residues. Trimming cost V 1 base and J 8 bases, with 8 bases left between them. Germline loops: CDR1 SGHVS, CDR2 FQNEAQ. This CDR3 reads CASSLDSWEKLFF. Here the CDR3 DNA reads TGTGCCAGCAGCTTAGATAGTTGGGAAAAACTGTTTTTT.

This clone has only a few counts. This chain connects TRBV7-2 to TRBJ1-3, with TRBD1 as a possible D gene (6 bases). The V end lost 7 bases, the J end lost 4 bases, and 14 bases lay between the germline ends. The CDR3 contains 14 residues. Germline V CDR1 and CDR2: SGHTA, FQGNSA. DNA of the CDR3: TGTGCCAGCACCTGGACAGTCTCCGGAAACACCATATATTTT. It yields the protein CASTWTVSGNTIYF.

This chain links TRBV5-1 with TRBJ1-1; D is ambiguous. This CDR3 has 14 amino acids. Trimming took 0 bases from V and 11 from J, leaving 17 bases between them. The germline CDR1 and CDR2 sequences are SGHRS and YFSETQ. The CDR3 is CASSLGGGSKDAFF. The CDR3 bases are TGCGCCAGCAGCTTGGGCGGCGGGAGTAAGGATGCTTTCTTT. The variable domain in full, completed from reference TRBV5-1 and TRBJ1-1, reads KAGVTQTPRYLIKTRGQQVTLSCSPISGHRSVSWYQQTPGQGLQFLFEYFSETQRNKGNFPGRFSGRQFSNSRSEMNVSTLELGDSALYLCASSLGGGSKDAFFGQGTRLTVV.

This chain links TRBV11-2 with TRBJ1-6, with TRBD1 matching 7 bases. The junction had 6 bases not matched to a gene; V was cut back by 3 bases and J by 13 bases. Per the germline V gene, CDR1 is SGHAT and CDR2 is FQNNGV. The CDR3 totals 13 residues. In nucleotides, the CDR3 is TGTGCCAGCAGCTTGGACAGGATGAGCCCCCTCCACTTT. It encodes CASSLDRMSPLHF.

DNA for the CDR3: TGTGCCAGCGTCCCTAGCGGGAGGACCTCCTACAATGAGCAGTTCTTC. It translates to CASVPSGRTSYNEQFF. The chain links TRBV6-4 to TRBJ2-1; 11 bases match TRBD2. V was pared by 8 bases and J by 0 bases, with 6 bases of the junction left unmatched. The CDR3 is 16 amino acids. CDR1 is MRHNA, CDR2 SNTAGT, per germline.

As concerns this clone: This is likely an artifact of a read error, given a far larger clone one base away. The identical CDR3 is also encoded by other nucleotide sequences in the sample. The V and J genes are TRBV12-3 or TRBV12-4 and TRBJ1-1, with 7 bases fitting TRBD1. The junction had 1 base not matched to a gene; V was cut back by 8 bases and J by 1 base. This CDR3 region has 12 residues. CDR3: CASRQGNTEAFF. Written as DNA, the CDR3 is TGTGCCAGCCGACAGGGGAACACTGAAGCTTTCTTT.

The gene calls are TRBV4-3 and TRBJ2-1; possible D gene TRBD1, 5 bases. Trimming pared 0 bases from V and 14 bases from J, leaving 14 bases between. From germline, CDR1 is LGHNA and CDR2 YSLEER. The CDR3 runs to 13 residues. The CDR3: CASSQDQWQDKFF. The CDR3 bases are TGCGCCAGCAGCCAAGATCAGTGGCAGGACAAGTTCTTC.

The V and J genes are TRBV11-2 and TRBJ2-5; D is perhaps TRBD1 (6 bases). CDR1 is SGHAT and CDR2 is FQNNGV in the germline V gene. V was trimmed by 6 bases and J by 1 base, leaving 6 bases between them. The CDR3 runs 12 residues. The CDR3 protein is CASRDSQETQYF. In DNA, the CDR3 is TGTGCCAGCAGGGACAGCCAAGAGACCCAGTACTTC.

This chain uses TRBV5-8 with TRBJ2-5; TRBD1 aligns across 10 bases. The CDR3 consists of 17 residues. The germline V gene has CDR1 SGHTS and CDR2 YDEGEE. The ends lost 3 bases at V and 5 bases at J; junction bases unmatched: 13. CDR3 DNA sequence: TGTGCCAGCAGCTATCATCGCGGGACAGGGGTTGGGGAGACCCAGTACTTC. Amino acid sequence: CASSYHRGTGVGETQYF.

This sequence joins TRBV7-8 and TRBJ1-6; unclear D gene. The CDR3 has 14 residues. V lost 5 bases and J 5 bases, leaving 10 bases between the germline ends. The germline V gene encodes CDR1 SGHVS and CDR2 FQNEAQ. CDR3 protein: CASSRDINNSPLHF. Here the CDR3 DNA reads TGTGCCAGCAGCCGAGACATAAATAATTCACCCCTCCACTTT. Using reference TRBV7-8 and TRBJ1-6 for the parts outside the CDR3, the full variable domain is GAGVSQSPRYKVAKRGQDVALRCDPISGHVSLFWYQQALGQGPEFLTYFQNEAQLDKSGLPSDRFFAERPEGSVSTLKIQRTQQEDSAVYLCASSRDINNSPLHFGNGTRLTVT.

The gene calls are TRBV28 and TRBJ1-2; D is unclear. Germline CDR1 MDHEN, CDR2 SYDVKM. Trimming left V 3 bases short and J 4 bases short, with 15 bases between. The CDR3 is made up of 15 amino acids. In DNA form, the CDR3 reads TGTGCCAGCAGTTTTCCCTTGACTAGACCCTATGGCTACACCTTC. Its translation is CASSFPLTRPYGYTF.

The V call is TRBV19, the J call TRBJ2-7; D not certain. The CDR3 consists of 13 residues. Germline CDR1 is LNHDA and CDR2 is SQIVND (reference sequence). V gave up 3 bases and J gave up 3 bases, with 9 bases separating them. The CDR3 nucleotides are TGTGCCAGTAGTATCACTTCCGGCTACGAGCAGTACTTC. Its translation is CASSITSGYEQYF.

V is TRBV5-6 and J is TRBJ2-5; TRBD2 might be the D (5 bases). Per germline, CDR1 SGHDT and CDR2 YYEEEE. This CDR3 region has 15 residues. V was clipped by 2 bases and J by 5 bases, with 16 bases between them. The CDR3 nucleotides read TGTGCCAGCAGCTTAGTTCTCCTAGCTCGGGAGACCCAGTACTTC. It codes for CASSLVLLARETQYF.

This clone was seen once. The rearrangement uses TRBV19 and TRBJ2-3, with D possibly being TRBD1 (7 bases). This CDR3 is 14 amino acids long. V gave up 6 bases and J gave up 4 bases, with 14 bases separating them. Germline-derived CDR1 and CDR2 are LNHDA and SQIVND (reference sequence). CDR3 protein: CASSQGGSADTQYF. CDR3 DNA: TGTGCCAGTAGCCAGGGGGGATCAGCAGATACGCAGTATTTT.

This clone was recorded a few times. The rearrangement links TRBV7-2 to TRBJ2-7; TRBD2 agrees at 8 bases. Looked up from germline, CDR1 is SGHTA and CDR2 is FQGNSA. V trimming: 4 bases; J trimming: 4 bases; junction bases outside the gene matches: 9. The CDR3 is 15 amino acids. CDR3 in amino acids: CASSYKGLGPYEQYF. CDR3 bases: TGTGCCAGCAGCTATAAGGGACTAGGTCCATACGAGCAGTACTTC.

This chain's CDR3 is CASSYSVGGLKGYTF. In DNA, the CDR3 is TGTGCCAGCAGTTACTCTGTCGGGGGATTGAAAGGCTACACCTTC. The V gene is TRBV6-2 or TRBV6-3, the J gene TRBJ1-2; D may be TRBD1 (5 bases). Germline V gene sequence: CDR1 MNHEY, CDR2 SVGEGT. This CDR3 region has 15 residues. Trimming removed 0 bases at V and 8 bases at J, with 16 bases between.

In this sample, this clone turned up a few times. J is TRBJ2-5 and V is TRBV5-6, with TRBD1 identical over 8 bases. The CDR3 covers 16 residues. Germline CDR1 is SGHDT and CDR2 is YYEEEE. V dropped 2 bases and J dropped 2; count of bases not matched to a gene: 8. The CDR3, as DNA: TGTGCCAGCAGCTTCATCGACTGGACAGGGCAAGAGACCCAGTACTTC. Protein product: CASSFIDWTGQETQYF.

The J gene is TRBJ1-2, the V gene TRBV5-5; 10 bases agree with TRBD1. With 4 bases clipped from V and 8 bases from J, the junction kept 11 bases outside the gene matches. Germline CDR1 SGHKS, CDR2 YYEKEE (reference sequence). The CDR3 consists of 15 residues. CDR3 coding DNA: TGTGCCAGCAGCCCCGGACAGGGGGTATCGCGGGGCTACACCTTC. Amino acid sequence: CASSPGQGVSRGYTF. The full variable domain, completed using reference TRBV5-5 and TRBJ1-2, is DAGVTQSPTHLIKTRGQQVTLRCSPISGHKSVSWYQQVLGQGPQFIFQYYEKEERGRGNFPDRFSARQFPNYSSELNVNALLLGDSALYLCASSPGQGVSRGYTFGSGTRLTVV.

The CDR3 reads CASSPLSTDTQYF. DNA for the CDR3: TGTGCCAGCAGTCCCCTTTCCACAGATACGCAGTATTTT. The J gene is TRBJ2-3, the V gene TRBV27; D remains ambiguous. Trimming removed 5 bases at V and 2 bases at J, with 8 bases between. Germline lookup yields CDR1 MNHEY and CDR2 SMNVEV (reference sequence). CDR3 size: 13 residues.

The rearrangement uses TRBV12-5 and TRBJ2-5, with D perhaps matching TRBD2 (7 bases). The CDR3 length is 15 residues. Per germline, CDR1 LGHNT and CDR2 FRNRAP. With 5 bases removed from V and 5 bases from J, the gap between germline ends came to 18 bases. In nucleotides, the CDR3 is TGTGCTAGTGGTCGGGGGGACACCGAGGGGGAGACCCAGTACTTC. Protein sequence: CASGRGDTEGETQYF.